Presented here are 31 T cell receptor beta chains from one specimen sequenced in a study of blood T cells in healthy people across ages. Combining a sample-barcoded 5' primer with a J-beta primer mix, a second PCR ran for about 6 to 12 cycles. From the 5' RACE reads, TCRdb called clonotypes with MiXCR, one entry per CDR3 protein. The top ten hold 30% of the sample, which has approximately 670,000 distinct CDR3 sequences, 40% to 50% seen once. Input material: blood. These receptors all stem from a man older than 75 in good health.

This clonotype has only a few counts. V gene TRBV7-2 combines with J gene TRBJ2-3, with 7 nucleotides matching TRBD2. Trimming took 1 base from V and 7 from J; bases not matched to a gene: 5. CDR1 is SGHTA, CDR2 FQGNSA, per germline. This CDR3 comprises 14 residues. CDR3 coding DNA: TGTGCCAGCAGCTTAGGGGGGGGGTCTAATACGCAGTATTTT. Its protein product is CASSLGGGSNTQYF.

Notes on this clonotype: Germline is not matched at one junction end, which may reflect a read error. The rearrangement joins TRBV7-2 to TRBJ2-1, with D maybe TRBD2 (5 bases). CDR1 is SGHTA, CDR2 FQGNSA, per germline. This CDR3 has 13 amino acids. DNA for the CDR3: TGTGCCAGCGCGGGTGGAAGAAACAATAAGCAGTTCTTC. Translating gives CASAGGRNNKQFF.

As to this clonotype: At one boundary the junction diverges from the germline segment, which might be a read error. The J gene is TRBJ2-4, the V gene TRBV24-1; 8 positions match TRBD2. The J call may be faulty, since TRBJ2-5 better matches the DNA end. Germline V gene data show CDR1 as KGHDR and CDR2 as SFDVKD. CDR3 size: 21 residues. The CDR3 nucleotides read TGTGCCGCCAGTGATAAGTCAAGCCGGGCGAGCAGCGGGGGACTCCAAGAGACCCAGTACTTC. It encodes CAASDKSSRASSGGLQETQYF.

The rearrangement joins TRBV12-5 to TRBJ2-7, with 7 bases lining up with TRBD1. This CDR3 has 14 amino acids. V dropped 5 bases and J dropped 5; count of bases not matched to a gene: 9. Germline V CDR1 and CDR2: LGHNT, FRNRAP. Here the CDR3 reads CASGKPGQRHEQYF. Here the CDR3 DNA reads TGTGCTAGTGGTAAACCGGGACAGCGCCACGAGCAGTACTTC.

This clonotype was counted a single time. This may be a read error: a much more frequent sequence differs by one nucleotide. This chain joins TRBV29-1 and TRBJ2-5; unclear D gene. The CDR3 covers 10 residues. Per the germline V gene, CDR1 is SQVTM and CDR2 is ANQGSEA. Trimming pared 8 bases from V and 1 base from J, leaving 5 bases between. The CDR3 DNA reads as TGCAGCATTGTCCAAGAGACCCAGTACTTC. Translated, it gives CSIVQETQYF.

J is TRBJ2-6 and V is TRBV3-1; D is undetermined. In germline, CDR1 is LGHDT, CDR2 YNNKEL (reference sequence). The CDR3 has 12 residues. The V gene lost 7 bases and the J gene lost 3 bases, with 4 bases spanning the gap. CDR3 nucleotide sequence: TGTGCCAGCACTTATGGGGCCAACGTCCTGACTTTC. Translation: CASTYGANVLTF.

The chain joins TRBV7-6 to TRBJ2-4, with TRBD2 identical over 9 bases. Near its end, the DNA agrees better with TRBJ2-7, so the J call may be wrong. This CDR3 is 17 amino acids long. Germline V gene sequence: CDR1 SGHVS, CDR2 FNYEAQ. The CDR3 sequence: CASSRSGGTGVTYEQYF. The DNA for the CDR3 is TGTGCCAGCAGTCGAAGCGGGGGGACGGGCGTAACCTACGAGCAGTACTTC.

This clonotype showed up many times. The chain links TRBV10-3 to TRBJ1-2; D is unresolved. This CDR3 comprises 19 residues. In germline, CDR1 is ENHRY, CDR2 SYGVKD. V was shortened by 0 bases and J by 4 bases, with 24 bases between the two germline ends. DNA of the CDR3: TGTGCCATCAGTGAGTCGACCGGTATCGGGGTTCCTTCTTTCTATGGCTACACCTTC. It codes for CAISESTGIGVPSFYGYTF.

The V and J genes are TRBV6-2 or TRBV6-3 and TRBJ2-7; TRBD2 is a possible D gene (5 bases). Trimming took 8 bases from V and 4 from J, leaving 15 bases between them. Germline CDR1 MNHEY, CDR2 SVGEGT. CDR3 length: 13 residues. This chain's CDR3 is CASHLGGFYEQYF. The DNA of the CDR3 is TGTGCCAGCCATTTAGGAGGCTTTTACGAGCAGTACTTC.

The V gene is TRBV28, the J gene TRBJ2-2; D gene unclear. The ends were cut back, 6 bases at V and 3 bases at J, with 8 bases in the middle. The CDR3 has 13 residues. Germline loops: CDR1 MDHEN, CDR2 SYDVKM. The CDR3 bases are TGTGCCAGCAGATGGTCGGACACCGGGGAGCTGTTTTTT. Amino acid sequence: CASRWSDTGELFF.

This clonotype was observed a few times. CDR3 sequence reads: CASSVDRGMGETQYF. The CDR3 nucleotides are TGTGCCAGCAGCGTAGATCGGGGTATGGGGGAGACCCAGTACTTC. V is TRBV9 and J is TRBJ2-5, with D perhaps TRBD2 (5 bases). The ends were cut back, 0 bases at V and 5 bases at J, with 14 bases in the middle. The CDR3 extends over 15 amino acids. Germline V gives CDR1 SGDLS, CDR2 YYNGEE.

This clonotype appeared many times. V usage is TRBV10-3 and J usage is TRBJ1-2; D gene uncertain. CDR3 length: 13 amino acids. Looked up from germline, CDR1 is ENHRY and CDR2 is SYGVKD. The germline V and J ends were trimmed by 3 bases and 7 bases, with 12 bases remaining between them. The CDR3: CAISEREGVGYTF. CDR3 sequence (DNA): TGTGCCATCAGTGAACGGGAAGGAGTTGGCTACACCTTC.

This clonotype was seen more than once but under ten times. CDR3 sequence reads: CSARDTGTTRRATDTQYF. The CDR3 DNA reads as TGCAGTGCTAGAGATACCGGGACTACAAGGAGGGCCACAGATACGCAGTATTTT. The chain links TRBV20-1 to TRBJ2-3; TRBD2 matches at 7 bases. The V segment lost 0 bases and the J segment 2 bases; nucleotides outside the gene matches: 14. This CDR3 region has 18 residues. The germline V gene has CDR1 DFQATT and CDR2 SNEGSKA (reference sequence).

In this sample, this clonotype turned up a few times. The chain employs TRBV7-9 and TRBJ1-2; 9 nucleotides align to TRBD1. V shed 3 bases, J shed 5 bases, and the junction held 4 bases outside the gene matches. There are 14 residues in the CDR3. From germline, CDR1 is SEHNR and CDR2 FQNEAQ (reference sequence). The CDR3 protein is CASSFTGGIYGYTF. CDR3 bases: TGTGCCAGCAGCTTTACAGGGGGCATATATGGCTACACCTTC.

In this sample, this clonotype turned up a few times. This chain connects TRBV4-3 to TRBJ2-7; 11 bases are a match to TRBD2. Losses at the gene ends were 2 bases for V and 3 bases for J; bases not matched to a gene: 6. Germline V gene data show CDR1 as LGHNA and CDR2 as YSLEER. The CDR3 is made up of 16 amino acids. The DNA of the CDR3 is TGCGCCAGCAGCCAATCCCCTAGCGGGGGGTTCTACGAGCAGTACTTC. Amino acids: CASSQSPSGGFYEQYF.

This sequence joins TRBV20-1 and TRBJ1-3; no clear D gene. Germline V gene data show CDR1 as DFQATT and CDR2 as SNEGSKA (reference sequence). This CDR3 has 12 residues. Between the trimmed V and J ends, which lost 5 bases and 0 bases, there was a span of 5 bases. This CDR3 is CSARDSGNTIYF. In nucleotides, the CDR3 is TGCAGTGCTCGGGACTCTGGAAACACCATATATTTT.

By share, this clonotype ranks as medium-sized. The chain uses TRBV10-3 and TRBJ1-2; 9 bases agree with TRBD1. Germline trimming cut 6 bases from V and 4 bases from J; bases unmatched to any gene: 6. The germline V gene has CDR1 ENHRY and CDR2 SYGVKD. The CDR3 extends over 14 amino acids. The CDR3 DNA reads as TGTGCCATCAGCCTCGGACAGGGGACCTATGGCTACACCTTC. Its protein product is CAISLGQGTYGYTF.

J is TRBJ2-2 and V is TRBV11-2; tentatively, D is TRBD1 (6 bases). Trimming took off 5 bases at V and 5 bases at J, with 18 bases between the two ends. Germline V lookup: CDR1 SGHAT, CDR2 FQNNGV. The CDR3 totals 16 residues. DNA for the CDR3: TGTGCCAGCAGCGCCCGAATACAGGGTGGGACCGGGGAGCTGTTTTTT. Amino acids: CASSARIQGGTGELFF.

The chain is built from TRBV15 and TRBJ2-1; no firm D call. The V gene lost 2 bases and the J gene lost 5 bases, with 1 base spanning the gap. The CDR3 extends over 11 amino acids. Looked up from germline, CDR1 is LNHNV and CDR2 is YYDKDF (reference sequence). CDR3 loop: CATSRNNEQFF. The CDR3 coding sequence is TGTGCCACCAGCAGAAACAATGAGCAGTTCTTC.

J is TRBJ2-1 and V is TRBV20-1, with D possibly TRBD2 on 6 matching bases. The V end lost 6 bases, the J end lost 4 bases, and 16 bases lay between the germline ends. There are 14 residues in the CDR3. Germline CDR1 is DFQATT and CDR2 is SNEGSKA (reference sequence). The DNA for the CDR3 is TGCAGTGCCCCAGATGGACTACGTTACAATGAGCAGTTCTTC. Translation: CSAPDGLRYNEQFF.

J is TRBJ2-4 and V is TRBV20-1, with TRBD1 matching 10 bases. The J call may be faulty, since TRBJ2-7 better matches the DNA end. The CDR3 is made up of 15 amino acids. Germline V lookup: CDR1 DFQATT, CDR2 SNEGSKA (reference sequence). CDR3 sequence: CSARELTGGASEQYF. CDR3 sequence (DNA): TGCAGTGCTAGAGAGCTGACAGGGGGCGCTTCCGAGCAGTACTTC.

The rearrangement joins TRBV19 to TRBJ1-5; D is possibly TRBD1 (5 bases). V lost 8 bases and J 5 bases, leaving 10 bases between the germline ends. The germline V gene encodes CDR1 LNHDA and CDR2 SQIVND (reference sequence). The CDR3 length is 12 residues. The CDR3 nucleotides read TGTGCCAGTGGTGGGGGAGATCAGCCCCAGCATTTT. Translating it yields CASGGGDQPQHF. Supplemented by reference TRBV19 and TRBJ1-5, the full variable domain reads DGGITQSPKYLFRKEGQNVTLSCEQNLNHDAMYWYRQDPGQGLRLIYYSQIVNDFQKGDIAEGYSVSREKKESFPLTVTSAQKNPTAFYLCASGGGDQPQHFGDGTRLSIL.

In its sample, this clonotype was seen a few times. The rearrangement uses TRBV6-5 and TRBJ2-5; D may be TRBD1 or TRBD2 (5 bases each). V lost 5 bases and J lost 5, with 15 bases in between. Germline assignment: CDR1 MNHEY and CDR2 SVGAGI. This CDR3 has 14 residues. The CDR3 DNA reads as TGTGCCAGCAGTAACCGGGGACCAGAGGAGACCCAGTACTTC. This sequence encodes CASSNRGPEETQYF.

The V gene is TRBV18, the J gene TRBJ2-7; D possibly uses TRBD1 or TRBD2 (6 bases each). This CDR3 comprises 19 residues. Per the germline V gene, CDR1 is KGHSH and CDR2 is LQKENI. V was trimmed by 1 base and J by 5 bases, leaving 27 bases between them. The CDR3 sequence is CASSPQVHRGRMSGDEQYF. The CDR3 bases are TGTGCCAGCTCACCACAGGTCCACCGGGGGCGCATGAGTGGAGACGAGCAGTACTTC.

V gene TRBV5-6 combines with J gene TRBJ2-3, with D perhaps TRBD1 (6 bases). The CDR3 covers 16 residues. V shed 3 bases and J shed 0 bases, with 14 bases lying between them. Germline-derived CDR1 and CDR2 are SGHDT and YYEEEE. CDR3: CASSSLTGTSTDTQYF. The DNA of the CDR3 is TGTGCCAGCAGCTCCCTGACAGGAACTAGCACAGATACGCAGTATTTT.

The rearrangement links TRBV20-1 to TRBJ2-1; D ambiguous. The J call may be incorrect, as the DNA end agrees better with TRBJ2-7. Looked up from germline, CDR1 is DFQATT and CDR2 is SNEGSKA (reference sequence). The CDR3 contains 13 residues. The CDR3 DNA reads TGCAGTGCTAGTAGGAGCTCCTACAATGAGCAGTACTTC. This encodes CSASRSSYNEQYF.

This clonotype occurred a few times. This chain uses TRBV20-1 with TRBJ2-5, with 11 bases lining up with TRBD2. V dropped 0 bases and J dropped 4; count of bases not matched to a gene: 16. Germline CDR1 and CDR2: DFQATT and SNEGSKA (reference sequence). CDR3 size: 19 residues. For the CDR3, the DNA is TGCAGTGCTAGAGATCGAGGGGTAATAGCGGGAGGGAATCGAGAGACCCAGTACTTC. It is translated as CSARDRGVIAGGNRETQYF.

This clonotype was detected a few times. The CDR3 sequence is CASSYSILANTQYF. CDR3 in DNA: TGTGCCAGCAGTTACTCGATCTTAGCGAATACGCAGTATTTT. The rearrangement links TRBV6-2 or TRBV6-3 to TRBJ2-3; D is possibly TRBD2 (5 bases). Trimming pared 0 bases from V and 7 bases from J, leaving 11 bases between. There are 14 residues in the CDR3. Germline V gene lookup returns CDR1 MNHEY and CDR2 SVGEGT.

The chain carries TRBV4-1 and TRBJ2-1; D perhaps matches TRBD1 (6 bases). The J call is uncertain, as TRBJ2-7 better fits the DNA end. Germline CDR1 and CDR2: MGHRA and YSYEKL. This CDR3 spans 16 amino acids. This chain's CDR3 is CASSLLQGRTYNEQYF. The CDR3 DNA reads as TGCGCCAGCAGCCTACTACAGGGTCGCACCTACAATGAGCAGTACTTC.

For this clonotype: One junction end disagrees with the germline gene, perhaps due to a read error. This chain links TRBV6-6 with TRBJ2-1; 10 bases fit TRBD1. Germline-derived CDR1 and CDR2 are MNHNY and SVGAGI (reference sequence). This CDR3 is 15 amino acids long. Here the CDR3 DNA reads TGTGCCGGCAGTCCCCGGGACAGGGGTGATAATGAGCAGTTCTTC. Translated: CAGSPRDRGDNEQFF.

J is TRBJ2-1 and V is TRBV5-5; 7 positions match TRBD1. V lost 4 bases, J lost 2 bases, and 9 bases stayed unmatched. This CDR3 has 16 amino acids. Per the germline V gene, CDR1 is SGHKS and CDR2 is YYEKEE (reference sequence). The chain's CDR3 is CASSREQGSTYNEQFF. CDR3 DNA sequence: TGTGCCAGCAGCAGAGAACAGGGGTCCACCTACAATGAGCAGTTCTTC. Variable domain in full (rest from reference TRBV5-5 and TRBJ2-1): DAGVTQSPTHLIKTRGQQVTLRCSPISGHKSVSWYQQVLGQGPQFIFQYYEKEERGRGNFPDRFSARQFPNYSSELNVNALLLGDSALYLCASSREQGSTYNEQFFGPGTRLTVL.